These 9 T cell receptor beta chains share one sample of origin, sequenced in a study of blood T cell repertoires in COVID-19. Only in-frame clones appear in the TCRdb table, and some are missing; sequencing was by immunoSEQ multiplex PCR. There are 120,000 or so clones in the sample; 70% to 80% occur only once, and roughly 25% lies in the top ten. Sequenced input: peripheral blood. The receptors shown here come from a human donor in a cohort sampled during active COVID-19.

This clone has just a few counts. CDR3 protein: CASSPLGTGQGHYGYTF. The CDR3 bases are TGTGCCAGCAGCCCCCTTGGTACGGGACAGGGGCACTATGGCTACACCTTC. The J gene is TRBJ1-2, the V gene TRBV7-9, with 10 bases lining up with TRBD1. CDR1 and CDR2 (germline): SEHNR, FQNEAQ (reference sequence). Trimming removed 5 bases from V and 3 bases from J; junction bases left unmatched: 12. The CDR3 spans 17 residues.

The chain is built from TRBV5-1 and TRBJ2-2; 8 bases fit TRBD1. The length of the CDR3 is 14 residues. With 6 bases clipped from V and 3 bases from J, the junction kept 4 bases outside the gene matches. The germline V gene has CDR1 SGHRS and CDR2 YFSETQ. The CDR3 is CASTLTGDTGELFF. In DNA, the CDR3 is TGCGCCAGCACATTGACAGGGGACACCGGGGAGCTGTTTTTT.

The chain carries TRBV18 and TRBJ2-7, with TRBD1 identical over 8 bases. Trimming removed 2 bases from V and 5 bases from J; junction bases left unmatched: 8. The CDR3 has 15 residues. CDR1 KGHSH and CDR2 LQKENI come from the germline V gene. The CDR3 DNA follows: TGTGCCAGCTCACCAGGCAGGGGGCAGTCCGACGAGCAGTACTTC. As protein: CASSPGRGQSDEQYF.

J is TRBJ2-3 and V is TRBV7-9; D may be TRBD1 (6 bases). Germline V CDR1 and CDR2: SEHNR, FQNEAQ (reference sequence). V lost 1 base and J lost 5, with 10 bases in between. The CDR3 is 14 residues long. CDR3 nucleotide sequence: TGTGCCAGCAGCTTAGGGACAGTGGAAGATACGCAGTATTTT. It translates to CASSLGTVEDTQYF.

The chain carries TRBV11-3 and TRBJ2-5; 9 bases align to TRBD1. Trimming at V came to 6 bases and at J to 4 bases, leaving 9 bases not matched to a gene. The CDR3 consists of 15 residues. Germline assignment: CDR1 SGHNT and CDR2 YENEEA. In DNA, the CDR3 is TGTGCCAGCAGTCCGAGACAGGGGGATTCAGAGACCCAGTACTTC. Translation: CASSPRQGDSETQYF.

In its sample, this clone was seen once. V and J are TRBV24-1 and TRBJ1-1, with D tentatively TRBD1 (5 bases). Germline V gene sequence: CDR1 KGHDR, CDR2 SFDVKD. The ends were cut back, 9 bases at V and 5 bases at J, with 15 bases in the middle. This CDR3 has 13 amino acids. The CDR3 DNA follows: TGTGCCACCCGCGGCCAGGGAATAACTGAAGCTTTCTTT. Its translation: CATRGQGITEAFF.

V and J are TRBV7-9 and TRBJ1-1, with 8 bases matching TRBD1. The germline gives CDR1 SEHNR, CDR2 FQNEAQ (reference sequence). This CDR3 is built from 15 residues. V lost 1 base, J lost 5 bases, and 6 bases stayed unmatched. The CDR3: CASSLVGQGRTEAFF. CDR3 nucleotide sequence: TGTGCCAGCAGCTTAGTAGGACAGGGAAGGACTGAAGCTTTCTTT.

The chain employs TRBV15 and TRBJ1-4, with a weak D call TRBD1 (6 bases). Trimming removed 5 bases at V and 4 bases at J, with 17 bases between. The germline gives CDR1 LNHNV, CDR2 YYDKDF (reference sequence). This CDR3 has 16 amino acids. The CDR3: CATSHIKGQRNEKLFF. DNA for the CDR3: TGTGCCACCAGCCACATAAAAGGACAGCGTAATGAAAAACTGTTTTTT.

The chain carries TRBV5-1 and TRBJ1-2, with 8 bases lining up with TRBD1. CDR1 and CDR2 (germline): SGHRS, YFSETQ. This CDR3 contains 15 residues. V trimming: 4 bases; J trimming: 6 bases; junction bases outside the gene matches: 11. CDR3 sequence reads: CASSLEAGGRNGYTF. The DNA of the CDR3 is TGCGCCAGCAGCCTCGAAGCAGGGGGCAGGAATGGCTACACCTTC.